Below, one T cell receptor beta chain is given with its context. Its antigen is still unknown. The data stem from a study of T-cell memory formation after mild COVID-19. Study summary: Across donors, TCR clusters were largely donor specific.

The CDR3 extends over 14 amino acids. Per the germline V gene, CDR1 is LGHNA and CDR2 is YSLEER. Trimming shortened V by 3 bases and J by 0 bases, and 7 bases separated the two germline ends. Notes on the study in general: The second-wave clones peaking on day 37 were not confirmed as SARS-CoV-2-specific.

TCRdb redid the calling of the 5' RACE reads with MiXCR, one entry per CDR3 protein. The table has about 320,000 distinct CDR3 sequences, roughly an eighth seen once. The TCR comes from a man between 18 and 35 years old who had mild COVID-19 (a few samples of this study predate the infection). Cell type and time point are not known. This chain connects TRBV4-3 to TRBJ2-3; D tentatively fits TRBD1 or TRBD2 (5 bases each). The specimen was PBMCs or a T cell subset sorted from them (not recorded which). Here the CDR3 reads CASSQGDSTDTQYF. CDR3 nucleotide sequence: TGCGCCAGCAGCCAGGGGGACAGCACAGATACGCAGTATTTT.